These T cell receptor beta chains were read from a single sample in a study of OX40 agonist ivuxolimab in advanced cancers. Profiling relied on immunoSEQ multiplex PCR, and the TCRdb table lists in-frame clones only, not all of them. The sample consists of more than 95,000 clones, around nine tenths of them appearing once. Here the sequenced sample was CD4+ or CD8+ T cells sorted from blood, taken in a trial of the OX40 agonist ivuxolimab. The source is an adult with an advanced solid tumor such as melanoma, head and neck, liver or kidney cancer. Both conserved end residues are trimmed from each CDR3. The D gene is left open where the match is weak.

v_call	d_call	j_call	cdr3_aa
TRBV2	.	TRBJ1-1	ASRENTEAF
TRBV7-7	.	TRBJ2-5	ASFGEGPLGETQY
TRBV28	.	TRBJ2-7	ASGRTYEQY
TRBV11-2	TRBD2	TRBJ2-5	ASSLRAGGRRETQY
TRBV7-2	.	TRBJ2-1	ASSLAPVYNEQF
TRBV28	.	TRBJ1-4	ASMRQGIRTNEKLF
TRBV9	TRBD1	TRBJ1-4	ASSVKGQGAYNEKLF
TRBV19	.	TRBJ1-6	ASSILHRDANSPLH
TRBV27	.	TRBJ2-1	ASSLRHSYNEQF
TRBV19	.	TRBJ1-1	ASRSRVNTEAF
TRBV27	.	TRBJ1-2	ASSSRSKLNYHYGYT
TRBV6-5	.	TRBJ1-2	ATPQWPGYT
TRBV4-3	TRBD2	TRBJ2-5	ASSPGLAKETQY
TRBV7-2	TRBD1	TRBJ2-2	ASSPYRGAGGELF
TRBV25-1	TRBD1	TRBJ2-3	ASGSGGDTQY
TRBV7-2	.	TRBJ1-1	ASSSSSLPQILWAF
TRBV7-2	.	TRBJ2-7	ASSSSTFGTYEQY
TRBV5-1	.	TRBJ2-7	ASKPIDSSYEQY
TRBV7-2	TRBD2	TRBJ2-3	ASSLRRGTTDTQY
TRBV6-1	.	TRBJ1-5	ASRGISNQPQH
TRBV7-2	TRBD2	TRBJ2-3	ASSPSGTSTDTQY
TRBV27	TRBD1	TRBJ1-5	ASSGQNQPQH
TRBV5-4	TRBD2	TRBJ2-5	ASSTTSGGLGQETQY
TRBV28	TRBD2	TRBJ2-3	ASTGGGGSTDTQY
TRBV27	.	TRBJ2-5	ASSLSLWETQY
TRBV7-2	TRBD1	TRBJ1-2	ASTAQRDRVYYGYT
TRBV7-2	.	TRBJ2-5	ASSLRPVQETQY
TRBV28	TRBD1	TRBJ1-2	ASSLPDRAYGYT
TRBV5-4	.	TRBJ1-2	ASSLWGGENGYT